Presented here are 28 T cell receptor beta chains from one specimen sequenced in a study of shared clonotypes between healthy human individuals. TCRdb keeps only in-frame clones here, not all; method: immunoSEQ multiplex PCR. The sample has about 2.4 million clones; roughly 93% are singletons. The sample consisted of naive CD4+ T cells from PBMCs. Subset indicated: CD45RA+ positively selected. The receptors come from a man younger than 30 in good health. Some clones in this sample may be carry-over from other donors' samples.

The chain joins TRBV30 to TRBJ1-4; TRBD1 agrees at 8 bases. CDR3 length: 13 residues. CDR1 is GTSNPN and CDR2 is SVGIG in the germline V gene (reference sequence). The V and J ends lost 8 bases and 6 bases, in that order; junction bases with no gene match: 8. The CDR3 is CAGLDRAYEKLFF. Here the CDR3 DNA reads TGTGCCGGGCTGGACAGGGCTTATGAAAAACTGTTTTTT.

The chain carries TRBV6-4 and TRBJ2-7, with 13 bases aligning to TRBD2. V trimming: 6 bases; J trimming: 4 bases; junction bases outside the gene matches: 9. This CDR3 has 16 amino acids. Germline values: CDR1 MRHNA, CDR2 SNTAGT. CDR3 nucleotides: TGTGCCAGCAGAAAACTAGCGGGAGGGGGATCTTACGAGCAGTACTTC. Amino acid sequence: CASRKLAGGGSYEQYF.

V gene TRBV5-1 combines with J gene TRBJ1-2; 7 bases fit TRBD1. Germline trimming cut 4 bases from V and 1 base from J; bases unmatched to any gene: 16. The CDR3 spans 18 residues. Germline V lookup: CDR1 SGHRS, CDR2 YFSETQ. CDR3 in DNA: TGCGCCAGCAGCCGATTACCCCATGACAGGGACTATAACTATGGCTACACCTTC. Its translation is CASSRLPHDRDYNYGYTF.

This chain links TRBV7-7 with TRBJ2-4; possible D gene TRBD2, 6 bases. The CDR3 has 14 amino acids. The V end was cut by 0 bases, the J end by 5 bases, with 8 bases between. Germline V gene sequence: CDR1 SSHAT, CDR2 FNYEAQ (reference sequence). The CDR3 DNA reads TGTGCCAGCAGCTTAGCGCCTAGCGAAAACATTCAGTACTTC. Its protein product is CASSLAPSENIQYF.

This chain uses TRBV7-6 with TRBJ2-2, with 9 bases lining up with TRBD2. The CDR3 length is 16 residues. Germline trimming cut 5 bases from V and 5 bases from J; bases unmatched to any gene: 9. Germline V gene sequence: CDR1 SGHVS, CDR2 FNYEAQ. The CDR3 region is CASSKIAGVGTGELFF. The CDR3 region has the DNA TGTGCCAGCAGCAAAATAGCGGGAGTGGGTACCGGGGAGCTGTTTTTT.

The chain recombines TRBV7-2 with TRBJ1-4; D uncertain. The CDR3 has 14 residues. Germline V gene sequence: CDR1 SGHTA, CDR2 FQGNSA. Trimming removed 4 bases from V and 7 bases from J, with 13 bases in between. CDR3 residues: CASSSPGVSEKLFF. The CDR3 DNA reads TGTGCCAGCAGCTCTCCGGGCGTGAGTGAAAAACTGTTTTTT.

This chain connects TRBV7-8 to TRBJ2-7; 7 nucleotides line up with TRBD1. V shed 1 base, J shed 3 bases, and the junction held 3 bases outside the gene matches. This CDR3 contains 14 residues. CDR1 and CDR2 (germline): SGHVS, FQNEAQ. CDR3 amino acids: CASSLVDRDYEQYF. The DNA for the CDR3 is TGTGCCAGCAGCTTAGTCGACAGGGACTACGAGCAGTACTTC.

The J gene is TRBJ2-5, the V gene TRBV7-3; no firm D call. Germline values: CDR1 SGHTA, CDR2 FQGTGA. Trimming stripped 2 bases from V and 2 bases from J, with 15 bases between. The CDR3 spans 16 residues. The CDR3 region has the DNA TGTGCCAGCAGCTTACGAAGCACGGCAGGACAAGAGACCCAGTACTTC. It translates to CASSLRSTAGQETQYF. The full variable domain, its missing parts supplied by reference TRBV7-3 and TRBJ2-5, is GAGVSQTPSNKVTEKGKYVELRCDPISGHTALYWYRQSLGQGPEFLIYFQGTGAADDSGLPNDRFFAVRPEGSVSTLKIQRTERGDSAVYLCASSLRSTAGQETQYFGPGTRLLVL.

CDR3 in amino acids: CASSHLTGTQAGELFF. CDR3 nucleotides: TGCGCCAGCAGCCACCTCACAGGGACTCAGGCCGGGGAGCTGTTTTTT. The chain couples TRBV4-3 to TRBJ2-2; D tentatively fits TRBD1 or TRBD2 (6 bases each). Trimming took off 3 bases at V and 6 bases at J, with 17 bases between the two ends. Germline CDR1 and CDR2: LGHNA and YSLEER. The CDR3 runs to 16 residues.

Of note for this clone: Other DNA sequences within the sample encode an identical CDR3. The chain combines TRBV29-1 with TRBJ2-1; 13 nucleotides line up with TRBD2. V shed 6 bases and J 6 bases; nucleotides not matched to a gene: 5. The CDR3 covers 14 residues. Germline CDR1 reads SQVTM; CDR2 reads ANQGSEA. The CDR3 here is CSVGGLAGVNEQFF. The CDR3 nucleotides are TGCAGCGTGGGTGGACTAGCGGGAGTCAATGAGCAGTTCTTC.

The genes are TRBV9 and TRBJ1-2; D uncertain. CDR1 SGDLS and CDR2 YYNGEE come from the germline V gene. V was cut by 3 bases and J by 4 bases, with 10 bases left in between. The length of the CDR3 is 13 residues. CDR3 region: CASSAGVPYGYTF. The DNA for the CDR3 is TGTGCCAGCAGCGCGGGAGTCCCCTATGGCTACACCTTC.

This rearrangement joins TRBV5-1 to TRBJ2-3; 7 bases agree with TRBD1. The CDR3 runs to 15 residues. Germline CDR1 reads SGHRS; CDR2 reads YFSETQ. The trim removed 5 bases at V and 0 bases at J, leaving 6 bases unmatched. CDR3 in amino acids: CASRWTGASTDTQYF. CDR3 sequence (DNA): TGCGCCAGCAGGTGGACAGGAGCTAGCACAGATACGCAGTATTTT.

This rearrangement joins TRBV7-9 to TRBJ2-1, with 11 bases aligning to TRBD2. This CDR3 region has 16 residues. Losses at the gene ends were 5 bases for V and 2 bases for J; bases not matched to a gene: 5. Looked up from germline, CDR1 is SEHNR and CDR2 is FQNEAQ (reference sequence). The CDR3 here is CASSPTSGETYNEQFF. The CDR3 DNA follows: TGTGCCAGCAGCCCGACTAGCGGGGAAACCTACAATGAGCAGTTCTTC.

The genes are TRBV6-5 and TRBJ2-5, with 9 nucleotides matching TRBD2. V dropped 4 bases and J dropped 4; count of bases not matched to a gene: 4. The germline CDR1 and CDR2 sequences are MNHEY and SVGAGI. The CDR3 length is 14 residues. The CDR3 loop is CASSLAGEPETQYF. CDR3 DNA: TGTGCCAGCAGTTTAGCGGGAGAGCCAGAGACCCAGTACTTC.

The chain employs TRBV7-9 and TRBJ1-2; maybe TRBD1 (6 bases). Germline-derived CDR1 and CDR2 are SEHNR and FQNEAQ (reference sequence). Between the trimmed V and J ends, which lost 4 bases and 2 bases, there was a span of 20 bases. This CDR3 spans 17 amino acids. The CDR3 DNA sequence: TGTGCCAGCAGCTCCCGCGGGGGCGACAGGTCAAACTATGGCTACACCTTC. As protein: CASSSRGGDRSNYGYTF.

This clone showed up just once. The chain couples TRBV5-1 to TRBJ1-1; possibly TRBD1 for D (6 bases). Germline CDR1 SGHRS, CDR2 YFSETQ. V was trimmed by 4 bases and J by 7 bases, leaving 17 bases between them. The CDR3 loop spans 14 amino acids. CDR3 in amino acids: CASSPTFRGNEAFF. The CDR3, as DNA: TGCGCCAGCAGCCCCACCTTCAGGGGCAATGAAGCTTTCTTT. Combining the CDR3 with reference TRBV5-1 and TRBJ1-1 gives the whole variable domain KAGVTQTPRYLIKTRGQQVTLSCSPISGHRSVSWYQQTPGQGLQFLFEYFSETQRNKGNFPGRFSGRQFSNSRSEMNVSTLELGDSALYLCASSPTFRGNEAFFGQGTRLTVV.

This chain uses TRBV10-3 with TRBJ2-3; D is unresolved. CDR3 length: 11 residues. The germline V gene encodes CDR1 ENHRY and CDR2 SYGVKD. Trimming cost V 8 bases and J 4 bases, with 7 bases left between them. The CDR3 here is CAIRRADTQYF. DNA for the CDR3: TGTGCCATCCGCCGCGCAGATACGCAGTATTTT.

The V gene is TRBV28, the J gene TRBJ1-2; 7 bases fit TRBD1. The V gene end was trimmed by 6 bases and the J gene end by 4 bases; junction bases not matched to a gene: 11. Germline CDR1 MDHEN, CDR2 SYDVKM. The CDR3 has 15 residues. The DNA for the CDR3 is TGTGCCAGCAGCACCACCAGGGGGGTTGGCTATGGCTACACCTTC. It translates to CASSTTRGVGYGYTF.

The chain employs TRBV11-3 and TRBJ2-3, with D maybe TRBD1 (6 bases). The CDR3 length is 16 residues. The V gene's germline CDR1 is SGHNT and CDR2 YENEEA. V was pared by 4 bases and J by 6 bases, with 20 bases between. The DNA of the CDR3 is TGTGCCAGCAGCTCCACGTCCCGGGACATGGCGGATACGCAGTATTTT. Its translation is CASSSTSRDMADTQYF.

The chain links TRBV5-4 to TRBJ1-3; D is uncertain. From germline, CDR1 is SGHNT and CDR2 YYREEE (reference sequence). The germline V and J ends were trimmed by 3 bases and 2 bases, with 6 bases remaining between them. This CDR3 has 13 amino acids. The CDR3 protein is CASSSTAGNTIYF. In nucleotides, the CDR3 is TGTGCCAGCAGCTCAACGGCTGGAAACACCATATATTTT.

The CDR3 DNA follows: TGTGCCAGCAGCGCCCCGGGGGGCCCAAGCTCCTACGAGCAGTACTTC. Translation: CASSAPGGPSSYEQYF. The genes are TRBV7-9 and TRBJ2-7, with TRBD2 as a possible D gene (7 bases). Trimming removed 5 bases from V and 0 bases from J, with 17 bases in between. CDR1 is SEHNR and CDR2 is FQNEAQ in the germline V gene (reference sequence). This CDR3 contains 16 residues.

The chain combines TRBV27 with TRBJ2-1, with 7 bases matching TRBD2. Germline loops: CDR1 MNHEY, CDR2 SMNVEV (reference sequence). The CDR3 has 17 residues. The V gene end was trimmed by 6 bases and the J gene end by 0 bases; junction bases not matched to a gene: 11. The CDR3 nucleotides read TGTGCCAGCAGGAGGCTAGCGGATTATTTCTCCTACAATGAGCAGTTCTTC. Translating it yields CASRRLADYFSYNEQFF.

The V gene is TRBV7-2, the J gene TRBJ1-1, with a tentative D call TRBD1 (5 bases). The V and J ends lost 6 bases and 4 bases respectively, with 12 bases between them. Germline assignment: CDR1 SGHTA and CDR2 FQGNSA. The CDR3 extends over 13 amino acids. CDR3 nucleotides: TGTGCCAGCAGGTCAGGGTCAGGCACTGAAGCTTTCTTT. This encodes CASRSGSGTEAFF. Variable domain in full (rest from reference TRBV7-2 and TRBJ1-1): GAGVSQSPSNKVTEKGKDVELRCDPISGHTALYWYRQSLGQGLEFLIYFQGNSAPDKSGLPSDRFSAERTGGSVSTLTIQRTQQEDSAVYLCASRSGSGTEAFFGQGTRLTVV.

The chain combines TRBV15 with TRBJ2-7; 11 bases match TRBD2. The length of the CDR3 is 15 residues. Per germline, CDR1 LNHNV and CDR2 YYDKDF (reference sequence). V gave up 8 bases and J gave up 3 bases; unmatched junction bases: 9. The CDR3 sequence is CATGQPLAGVYEQYF. DNA for the CDR3: TGTGCCACCGGGCAACCACTAGCGGGAGTCTACGAGCAGTACTTC.

The chain recombines TRBV4-1 with TRBJ2-4; D unresolved. The CDR3 is 14 amino acids. Per the germline V gene, CDR1 is MGHRA and CDR2 is YSYEKL. V dropped 5 bases and J dropped 0 bases, with 8 bases sitting between them. In DNA, the CDR3 is TGCGCCAGCAGCAGGGTGGGAGCCAAAAACATTCAGTACTTC. This translates into CASSRVGAKNIQYF.

The chain couples TRBV28 to TRBJ2-7; D remains ambiguous. The CDR3 loop spans 14 amino acids. The germline V gene has CDR1 MDHEN and CDR2 SYDVKM. V lost 5 bases and J 3 bases, leaving 14 bases between the germline ends. This chain's CDR3 is CASSLSQARYEQYF. CDR3 nucleotide sequence: TGTGCCAGCAGTCTAAGTCAGGCGCGCTACGAGCAGTACTTC.

This clone was observed a single time. The chain links TRBV5-4 to TRBJ2-2, with D uncertain. Germline CDR1 and CDR2: SGHNT and YYREEE (reference sequence). This CDR3 is built from 15 residues. The V end lost 3 bases, the J end lost 4 bases, and 13 bases lay between the germline ends. In nucleotides, the CDR3 is TGTGCCAGCAGCTCACCCCGGAGACCCACCGGGGAGCTGTTTTTT. It codes for CASSSPRRPTGELFF.

CDR3 protein: CASRFPGDLREAFF. CDR3 sequence (DNA): TGTGCCAGCAGGTTTCCAGGGGATCTTAGGGAAGCTTTCTTT. The chain recombines TRBV28 with TRBJ1-1, with D tentatively TRBD1 (6 bases). The CDR3 length is 14 residues. Germline V lookup: CDR1 MDHEN, CDR2 SYDVKM. With 6 bases removed from V and 8 bases from J, the gap between germline ends came to 19 bases. Filled out from reference TRBV28 and TRBJ1-1, the complete variable domain reads DVKVTQSSRYLVKRTGEKVFLECVQDMDHENMFWYRQDPGLGLRLIYFSYDVKMKEKGDIPEGYSVSREKKERFSLILESASTNQTSMYLCASRFPGDLREAFFGQGTRLTVV.